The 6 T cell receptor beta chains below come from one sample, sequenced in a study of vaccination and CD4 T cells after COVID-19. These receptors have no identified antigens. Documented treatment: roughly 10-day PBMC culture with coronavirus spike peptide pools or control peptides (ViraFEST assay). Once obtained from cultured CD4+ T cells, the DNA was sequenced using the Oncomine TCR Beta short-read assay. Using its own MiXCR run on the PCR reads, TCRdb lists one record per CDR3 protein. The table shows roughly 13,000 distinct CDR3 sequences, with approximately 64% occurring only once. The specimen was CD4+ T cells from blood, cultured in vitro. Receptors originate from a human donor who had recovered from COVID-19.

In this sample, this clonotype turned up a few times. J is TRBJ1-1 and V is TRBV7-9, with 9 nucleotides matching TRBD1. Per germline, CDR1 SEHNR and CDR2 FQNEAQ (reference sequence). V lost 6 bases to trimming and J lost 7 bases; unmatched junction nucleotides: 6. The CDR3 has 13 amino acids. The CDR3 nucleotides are TGTGCCAGCAGTAGTCCGGGACAGGGTGAAGCTTTCTTT. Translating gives CASSSPGQGEAFF.

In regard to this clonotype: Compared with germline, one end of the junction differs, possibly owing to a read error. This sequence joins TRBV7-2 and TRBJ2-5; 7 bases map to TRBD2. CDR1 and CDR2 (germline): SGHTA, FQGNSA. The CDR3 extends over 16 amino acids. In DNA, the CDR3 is TGCGCCAGCAGCCCCCTGAGCGGGATTGGGCAAGAGACCCAGTACTTC. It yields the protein CASSPLSGIGQETQYF.

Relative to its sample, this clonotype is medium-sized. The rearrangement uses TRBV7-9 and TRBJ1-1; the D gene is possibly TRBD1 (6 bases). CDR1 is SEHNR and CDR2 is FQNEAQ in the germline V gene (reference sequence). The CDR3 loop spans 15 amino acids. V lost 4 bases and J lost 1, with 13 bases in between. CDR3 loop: CASSWSRDTNTEAFF. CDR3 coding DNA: TGTGCCAGCAGCTGGTCCCGGGACACGAACACTGAAGCTTTCTTT.

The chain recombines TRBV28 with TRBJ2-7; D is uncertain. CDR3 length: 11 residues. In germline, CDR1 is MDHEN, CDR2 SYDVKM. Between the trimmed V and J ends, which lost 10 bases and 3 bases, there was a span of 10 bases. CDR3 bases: TGTGCCACTAAGATCGGCTACGAGCAGTACTTC. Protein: CATKIGYEQYF. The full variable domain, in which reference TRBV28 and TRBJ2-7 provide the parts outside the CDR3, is DVKVTQSSRYLVKRTGEKVFLECVQDMDHENMFWYRQDPGLGLRLIYFSYDVKMKEKGDIPEGYSVSREKKERFSLILESASTNQTSMYLCATKIGYEQYFGPGTRLTVT.

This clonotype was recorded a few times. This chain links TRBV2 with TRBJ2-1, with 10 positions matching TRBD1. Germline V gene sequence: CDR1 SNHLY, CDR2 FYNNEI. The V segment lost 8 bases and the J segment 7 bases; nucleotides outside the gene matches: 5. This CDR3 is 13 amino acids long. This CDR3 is CASYGQGGNEQFF. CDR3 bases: TGTGCCAGCTATGGACAGGGGGGGAATGAGCAGTTCTTC.

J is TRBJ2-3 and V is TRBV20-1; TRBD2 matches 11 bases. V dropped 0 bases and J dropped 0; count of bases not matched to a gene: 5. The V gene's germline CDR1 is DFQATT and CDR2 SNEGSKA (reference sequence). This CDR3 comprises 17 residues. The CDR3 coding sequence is TGCAGTGCTAGAGACCCCAGACTAGCGGGAAGCACAGATACGCAGTATTTT. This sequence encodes CSARDPRLAGSTDTQYF.